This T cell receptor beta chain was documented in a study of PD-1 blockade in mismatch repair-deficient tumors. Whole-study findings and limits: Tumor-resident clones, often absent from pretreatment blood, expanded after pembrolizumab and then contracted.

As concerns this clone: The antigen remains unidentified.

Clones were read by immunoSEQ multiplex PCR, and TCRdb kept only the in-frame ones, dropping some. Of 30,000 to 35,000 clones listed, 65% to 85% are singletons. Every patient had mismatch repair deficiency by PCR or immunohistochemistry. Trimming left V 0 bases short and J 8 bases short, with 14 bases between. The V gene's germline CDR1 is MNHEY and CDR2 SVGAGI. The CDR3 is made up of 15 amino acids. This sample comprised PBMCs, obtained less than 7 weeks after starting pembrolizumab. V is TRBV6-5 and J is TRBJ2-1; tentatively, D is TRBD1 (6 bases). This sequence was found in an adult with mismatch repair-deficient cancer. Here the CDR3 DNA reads TGTGCCAGCAGTTACTCGACAGGAGACATCGATGAGCAGTTCTTC. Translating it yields CASSYSTGDIDEQFF.